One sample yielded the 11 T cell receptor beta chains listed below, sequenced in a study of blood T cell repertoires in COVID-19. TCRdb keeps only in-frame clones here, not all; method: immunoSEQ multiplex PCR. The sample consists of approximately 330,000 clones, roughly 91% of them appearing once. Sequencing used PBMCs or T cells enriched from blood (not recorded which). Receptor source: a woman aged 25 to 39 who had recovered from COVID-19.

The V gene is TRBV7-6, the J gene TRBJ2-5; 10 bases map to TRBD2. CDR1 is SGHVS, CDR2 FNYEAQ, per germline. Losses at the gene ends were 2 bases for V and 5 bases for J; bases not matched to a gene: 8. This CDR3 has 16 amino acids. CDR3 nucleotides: TGTGCCAGCAGCTTATCTGAGCTAGCGGGAGCGGAGACCCAGTACTTC. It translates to CASSLSELAGAETQYF. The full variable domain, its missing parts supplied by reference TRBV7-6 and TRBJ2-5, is GAGVSQSPRYKVTKRGQDVALRCDPISGHVSLYWYRQALGQGPEFLTYFNYEAQQDKSGLPNDRFSAERPEGSISTLTIQRTEQRDSAMYRCASSLSELAGAETQYFGPGTRLLVL.

The CDR3 spells CASSSPGLTTETQYF. CDR3 in DNA: TGTGCCAGCAGCTCTCCGGGACTAACTACGGAGACCCAGTACTTC. The chain couples TRBV7-9 to TRBJ2-5; TRBD2 matches 7 bases. Germline V lookup: CDR1 SEHNR, CDR2 FQNEAQ (reference sequence). The ends lost 4 bases at V and 5 bases at J; junction bases unmatched: 10. CDR3 length: 15 amino acids.

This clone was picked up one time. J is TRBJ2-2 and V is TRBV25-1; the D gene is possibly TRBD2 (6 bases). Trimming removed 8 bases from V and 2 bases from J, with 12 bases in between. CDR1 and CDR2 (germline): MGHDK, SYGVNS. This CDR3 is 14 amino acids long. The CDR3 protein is CASQRRGNTGELFF. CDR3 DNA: TGTGCCAGCCAACGGAGGGGAAACACCGGGGAGCTGTTTTTT.

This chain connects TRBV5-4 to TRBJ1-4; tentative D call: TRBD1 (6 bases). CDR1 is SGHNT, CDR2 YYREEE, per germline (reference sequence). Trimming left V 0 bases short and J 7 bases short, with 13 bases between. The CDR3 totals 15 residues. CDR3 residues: CASSLEGVAGEKLFF. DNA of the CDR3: TGTGCCAGCAGCTTGGAGGGGGTAGCGGGTGAAAAACTGTTTTTT.

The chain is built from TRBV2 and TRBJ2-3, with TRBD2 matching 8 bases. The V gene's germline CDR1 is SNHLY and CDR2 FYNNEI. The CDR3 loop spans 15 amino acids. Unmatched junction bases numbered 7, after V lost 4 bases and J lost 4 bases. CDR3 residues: CASSASGSVADTQYF. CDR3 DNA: TGTGCCAGCAGTGCAAGCGGGAGTGTGGCAGATACGCAGTATTTT.

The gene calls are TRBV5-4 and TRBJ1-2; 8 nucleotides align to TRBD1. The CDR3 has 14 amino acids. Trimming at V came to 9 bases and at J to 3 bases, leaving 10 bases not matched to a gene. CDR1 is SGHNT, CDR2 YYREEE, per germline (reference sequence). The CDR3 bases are TGTGCCACCACCAGGGGGCGTAGCGACTATGGCTACACCTTC. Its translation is CATTRGRSDYGYTF.

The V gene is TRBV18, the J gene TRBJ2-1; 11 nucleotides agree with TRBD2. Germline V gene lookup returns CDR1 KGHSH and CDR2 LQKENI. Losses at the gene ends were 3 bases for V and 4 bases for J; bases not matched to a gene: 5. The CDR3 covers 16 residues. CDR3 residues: CASSPTGTSGYNEQFF. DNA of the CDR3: TGTGCCAGCTCACCGACCGGGACTAGCGGATACAATGAGCAGTTCTTC.

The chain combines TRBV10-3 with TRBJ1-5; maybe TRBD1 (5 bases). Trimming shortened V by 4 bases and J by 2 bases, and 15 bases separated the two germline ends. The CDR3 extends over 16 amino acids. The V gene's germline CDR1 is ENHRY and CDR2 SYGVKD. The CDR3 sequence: CAISAGRGGGNQPQHF. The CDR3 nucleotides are TGTGCCATCAGTGCCGGGCGGGGGGGAGGCAATCAGCCCCAGCATTTT.

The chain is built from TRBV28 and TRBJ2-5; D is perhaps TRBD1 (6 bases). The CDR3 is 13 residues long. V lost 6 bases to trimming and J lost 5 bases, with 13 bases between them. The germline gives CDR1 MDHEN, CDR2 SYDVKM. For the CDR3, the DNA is TGTGCCAGCAGAAAGGACAGTTGGGAGACCCAGTACTTC. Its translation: CASRKDSWETQYF.

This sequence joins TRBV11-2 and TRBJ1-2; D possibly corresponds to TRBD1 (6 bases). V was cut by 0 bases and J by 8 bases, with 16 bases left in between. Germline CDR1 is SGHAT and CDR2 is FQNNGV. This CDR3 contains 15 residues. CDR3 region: CASSLDGQGNRGYTF. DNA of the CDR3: TGTGCCAGCAGCTTAGATGGGCAGGGGAATAGGGGCTACACCTTC.

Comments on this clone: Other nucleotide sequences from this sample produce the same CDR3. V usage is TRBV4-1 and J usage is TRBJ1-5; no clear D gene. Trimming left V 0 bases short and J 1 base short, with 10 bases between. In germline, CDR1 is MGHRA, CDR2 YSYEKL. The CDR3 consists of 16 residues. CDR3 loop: CASSQDQPGSNQPQHF. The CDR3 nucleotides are TGCGCCAGCAGCCAAGATCAACCGGGAAGCAATCAGCCCCAGCATTTT.